The clone carrying this T cell receptor (beta chain) was counted only a few times. What it recognizes is unknown. The data stem from a study of cytomegalovirus exposure and HLA in healthy donors. PCR amplification relied on 60 Vbeta primers (plus 13 Jbeta primers). The protocol was immunoSEQ multiplex PCR, while the TCRdb copy is restricted to in-frame clones and leaves out a portion. The top ten clones hold 1.9% of a sample with 100,000 to 150,000 clones, 15% of them seen once. The study's findings and limits: Another analysis was done later, and it associated around 17,000 TCR beta sequences with HLA alleles at 0.05 false discovery rate.

Sequencing was done on a sample of PBMCs. The TCR was taken from a woman younger than 30 in good health and CMV-seronegative.

CDR3 protein: CASSLAEDRAYEQYF. The CDR3 DNA sequence: TGTGCCAGCAGCTTAGCCGAGGACAGAGCCTACGAGCAGTACTTC. The chain joins TRBV13 to TRBJ2-7, with TRBD1 as a possible D gene (6 bases). Trimming removed 1 base at V and 2 bases at J, with 12 bases between. Germline assignment: CDR1 PRHDT and CDR2 FYEKMQ (reference sequence). The CDR3 extends over 15 amino acids.